This TCR beta chain was documented in a study of beta chain features in type 1 diabetes. Sorting produced populations that all topped 98% purity. A note on this clone: Its antigen remains unknown.

V was trimmed by 0 bases and J by 6 bases, leaving 11 bases between them. CDR3 length equals 15 residues. Germline V gene lookup returns CDR1 LGHNA and CDR2 YNFKEQ. Study conclusions and caveats: Type 1 diabetes patients showed a moderate but significant shortening of TCRB CDR3s in all four CD4+ subsets.

Expressed TCRB transcripts were sequenced, since all the RNA that had been isolated was reverse transcribed. The read count averaged roughly 4 million across naive, central memory and regulatory T cell samples. Libraries were prepared by immunoSEQ multiplex PCR; TCRdb keeps only in-frame clonotypes and omits some of them. This sample yields over 600,000 clones, of which 12% are seen a single time; over 0.1% belongs to the top ten. This TCR was recovered from a man in his thirties or forties with type 1 diabetes. The source material was naive CD4+ T cells from blood. This chain uses TRBV4-2 with TRBJ2-2; a possible D gene is TRBD2 (6 bases). CDR3 amino acids: CASSQETRKSGELFF. The CDR3 DNA sequence: TGTGCCAGCAGCCAAGAGACTAGAAAGTCCGGGGAGCTGTTTTTT.